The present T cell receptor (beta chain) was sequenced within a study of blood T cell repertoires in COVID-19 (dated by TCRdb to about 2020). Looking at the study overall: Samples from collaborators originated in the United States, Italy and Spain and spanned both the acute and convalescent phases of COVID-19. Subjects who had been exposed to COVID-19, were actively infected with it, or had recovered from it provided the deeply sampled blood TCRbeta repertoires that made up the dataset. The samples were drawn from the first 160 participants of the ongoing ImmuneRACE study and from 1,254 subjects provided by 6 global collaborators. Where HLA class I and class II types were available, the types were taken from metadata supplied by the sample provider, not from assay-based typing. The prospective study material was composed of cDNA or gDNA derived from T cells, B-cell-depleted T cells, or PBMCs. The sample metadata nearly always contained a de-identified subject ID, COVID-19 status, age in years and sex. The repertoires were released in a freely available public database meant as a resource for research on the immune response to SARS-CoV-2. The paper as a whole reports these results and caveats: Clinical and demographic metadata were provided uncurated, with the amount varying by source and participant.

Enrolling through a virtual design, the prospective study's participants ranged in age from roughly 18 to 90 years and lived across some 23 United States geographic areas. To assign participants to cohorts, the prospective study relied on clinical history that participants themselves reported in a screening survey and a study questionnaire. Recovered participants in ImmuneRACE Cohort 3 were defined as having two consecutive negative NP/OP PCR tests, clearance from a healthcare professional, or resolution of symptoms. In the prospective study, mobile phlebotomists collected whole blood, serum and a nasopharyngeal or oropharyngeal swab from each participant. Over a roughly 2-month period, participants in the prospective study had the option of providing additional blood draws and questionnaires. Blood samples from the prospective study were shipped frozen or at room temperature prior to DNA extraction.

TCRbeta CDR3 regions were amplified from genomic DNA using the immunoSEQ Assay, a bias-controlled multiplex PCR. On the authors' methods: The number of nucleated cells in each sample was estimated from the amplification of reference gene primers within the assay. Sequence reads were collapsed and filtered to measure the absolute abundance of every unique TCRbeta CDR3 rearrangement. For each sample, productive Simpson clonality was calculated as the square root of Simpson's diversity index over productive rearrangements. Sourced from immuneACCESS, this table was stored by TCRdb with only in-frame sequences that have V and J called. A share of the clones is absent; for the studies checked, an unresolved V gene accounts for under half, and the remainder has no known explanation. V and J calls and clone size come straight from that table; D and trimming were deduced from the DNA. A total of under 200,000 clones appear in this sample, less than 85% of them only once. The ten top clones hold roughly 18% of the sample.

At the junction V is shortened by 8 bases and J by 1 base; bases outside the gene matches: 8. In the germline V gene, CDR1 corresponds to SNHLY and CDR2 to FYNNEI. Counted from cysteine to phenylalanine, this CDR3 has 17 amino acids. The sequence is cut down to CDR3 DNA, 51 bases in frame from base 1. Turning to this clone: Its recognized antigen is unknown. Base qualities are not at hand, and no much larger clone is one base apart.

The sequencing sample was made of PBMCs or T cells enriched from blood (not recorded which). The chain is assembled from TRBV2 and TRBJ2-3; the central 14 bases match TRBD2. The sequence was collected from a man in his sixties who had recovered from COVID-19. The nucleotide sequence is TGTGCCAGCGGGGTCCCGGGACTAGCGGGAGGCACAGATACGCAGTATTTT. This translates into CASGVPGLAGGTDTQYF.